The present T cell receptor beta chain was sequenced within a study of Ad26.COV2.S vaccination and SARS-CoV-2 variants. Study in general: Intramuscular Ad26.COV2.S doses were given once or twice, 56 days apart.

Here immunoSEQ multiplex PCR was the method, and the copy in TCRdb shows in-frame clones only, minus some. Among 300,000 to 400,000 clones listed, more than 75% were seen once. With respect to this clone: The target antigen is unknown.

Described treatment: some 19 received Ad26.COV2.S at low or high dose, single or two shots; five or six received placebo; per-sample allocation not given. Sampling occurred on day 63 after the first vaccine or placebo injection. Vaccination used an Ad26 vector expressing Wuhan-strain SARS-CoV-2 spike. Study-wide points: Comparability of non-spike TCR breadth was observed across vaccine and placebo recipients. Recipients given vaccine exceeded placebo recipients in spike-specific TCR breadth.

V was trimmed by 3 bases and J by 0 bases, leaving 14 bases between them. CDR3 length equals 16 residues. From germline, CDR1 is SGHTA and CDR2 FQGNSA. The receptor was derived from a person aged 18 to 65 who received the Ad26.COV2.S COVID-19 vaccine or a placebo. This sample comprised peripheral blood, obtained in a trial of Ad26.COV2.S vaccine versus placebo. The genes are TRBV7-2 and TRBJ1-1; D gene uncertain. The CDR3 spells CASSLSSVAMNTEAFF. The CDR3 DNA follows: TGTGCCAGCAGCTTGTCAAGCGTCGCCATGAACACTGAAGCTTTCTTT.